The next 10 T cell receptor beta chains were all read from a single sample in a study of T-cell reconstitution after alpha-beta-depleted transplantation in children (dated by TCRdb to 2015 to 2016). Receptor amplification or capture employed PCR. TCRdb lists the instrument as Illumina HiSeq 2500. Molecular barcoding was employed in the preparation of TCR libraries, with unique molecular identifiers being used to normalize TCRbeta repertoire quantification. TCRdb reprocessing: public reads trimmed at Q25 with fastp, clones called with MiXCR, in-frame beta chains kept. CDR3 protein duplicates are merged, each entry listing the most common genes and DNA. For this sample there are about 110,000 distinct CDR3 sequences; about 9.3% appear just once. Around 34% of the sample is held by the ten biggest clonotypes. Interpreted using the paper, the treatment or condition label stands for: allogeneic hematopoietic cell transplantation with graft depleted of TCRalphabeta T cells and CD19 B cells.

The sequencing used PBMCs, collected before TCRalphabeta/CD19-depleted stem cell transplant. The receptors here all came from a boy aged 2 to 10 with acute lymphoblastic leukemia, due to receive a stem cell transplant.

V usage is TRBV7-9 and J usage is TRBJ2-2; no firm D call. Germline V gives CDR1 SEHNR, CDR2 FQNEAQ (reference sequence). The ends were cut back, 8 bases at V and 6 bases at J, with 10 bases in the middle. The CDR3 runs 12 residues. This chain's CDR3 is CASGLWAGELFF. For the CDR3, the DNA is TGTGCCAGCGGCCTCTGGGCCGGGGAGCTGTTTTTT.

This clonotype was seen repeatedly, ten times or more. The genes are TRBV5-1 and TRBJ2-3, with a tentative D call TRBD2 (6 bases). CDR1 and CDR2 (germline): SGHRS, YFSETQ. V was shortened by 3 bases and J by 3 bases, with 14 bases between the two germline ends. The CDR3 is 15 amino acids. The CDR3 region is CASSSPRGTTDTQYF. The CDR3 region has the DNA TGCGCCAGCAGCTCCCCGCGCGGGACGACAGATACGCAGTATTTT.

The V call is TRBV28, the J call TRBJ2-7, with a tentative D call TRBD2 (6 bases). Germline V gives CDR1 MDHEN, CDR2 SYDVKM. V lost 6 bases and J 2 bases, leaving 11 bases between the germline ends. CDR3 size: 13 residues. The CDR3 nucleotides read TGTGCCAGCAGAGACCCGGGGGCCTACGAGCAGTACTTC. This gives the protein CASRDPGAYEQYF. Variable domain in full (rest from reference TRBV28 and TRBJ2-7): DVKVTQSSRYLVKRTGEKVFLECVQDMDHENMFWYRQDPGLGLRLIYFSYDVKMKEKGDIPEGYSVSREKKERFSLILESASTNQTSMYLCASRDPGAYEQYFGPGTRLTVT.

CDR3 sequence: CASSGTGAYNEQFF. CDR3 DNA sequence: TGCGCCAGCTCCGGGACTGGGGCCTACAATGAGCAGTTCTTC. The gene calls are TRBV10-2 and TRBJ2-1; possibly TRBD2 for D (6 bases). The V end was cut by 8 bases, the J end by 2 bases, with 13 bases between. The CDR3 totals 14 residues. Germline V gene data show CDR1 as WSHSY and CDR2 as SAAADI.

This clonotype occurred a few times. The chain joins TRBV7-9 to TRBJ2-7; the D gene is possibly TRBD1 (5 bases). Germline CDR1 SEHNR, CDR2 FQNEAQ (reference sequence). The V gene lost 8 bases and the J gene lost 0 bases, with 14 bases spanning the gap. This CDR3 region has 14 residues. For the CDR3, the DNA is TGTGCCAGCTCACAGGTGTTAAACTCCTACGAGCAGTACTTC. This encodes CASSQVLNSYEQYF.

The genes are TRBV29-1 and TRBJ2-1; D is possibly TRBD1 (5 bases). Trimming shortened V by 1 base and J by 9 bases, and 10 bases separated the two germline ends. The CDR3 extends over 12 amino acids. CDR1 and CDR2 (germline): SQVTM, ANQGSEA. This CDR3 reads CSVEVGASEQFF. The CDR3 region has the DNA TGCAGCGTTGAAGTAGGGGCTAGTGAGCAGTTCTTC.

This clonotype was observed many times. The V call is TRBV5-6, the J call TRBJ2-4; weak D call: TRBD1 (6 bases). The germline V and J ends were trimmed by 4 bases and 0 bases, with 14 bases remaining between them. The CDR3 loop spans 16 amino acids. In germline, CDR1 is SGHDT, CDR2 YYEEEE. CDR3 sequence (DNA): TGTGCCAGCAGCCCAGGACAGTCCTTAGCCAAAAACATTCAGTACTTC. It yields the protein CASSPGQSLAKNIQYF.

This clonotype showed up many times. V and J are TRBV12-3 or TRBV12-4 and TRBJ2-5; tentative D call: TRBD2 (6 bases). Trimming took off 5 bases at V and 5 bases at J, with 15 bases between the two ends. This CDR3 contains 14 residues. The CDR3 DNA follows: TGTGCCAGCAGTGTCCGGAGGGGCGGGGAGACCCAGTACTTC. It yields the protein CASSVRRGGETQYF.

This sequence joins TRBV29-1 and TRBJ2-1; D remains unclear. The V end lost 4 bases, the J end lost 6 bases, and 10 bases lay between the germline ends. CDR3 length: 12 residues. CDR1 is SQVTM, CDR2 ANQGSEA, per germline. The CDR3 is CSVGSLPNEQFF. As DNA, the CDR3 is TGCAGCGTTGGATCACTCCCCAATGAGCAGTTCTTC.

This clonotype was detected many times. The chain links TRBV20-1 to TRBJ2-7; D is possibly TRBD2 (6 bases). V gave up 6 bases and J gave up 7 bases, with 16 bases separating them. The CDR3 has 12 amino acids. In germline, CDR1 is DFQATT, CDR2 SNEGSKA (reference sequence). The CDR3 loop reads CSAQEGSGEQYF. CDR3 sequence (DNA): TGCAGTGCCCAAGAGGGAAGCGGGGAGCAGTACTTC.